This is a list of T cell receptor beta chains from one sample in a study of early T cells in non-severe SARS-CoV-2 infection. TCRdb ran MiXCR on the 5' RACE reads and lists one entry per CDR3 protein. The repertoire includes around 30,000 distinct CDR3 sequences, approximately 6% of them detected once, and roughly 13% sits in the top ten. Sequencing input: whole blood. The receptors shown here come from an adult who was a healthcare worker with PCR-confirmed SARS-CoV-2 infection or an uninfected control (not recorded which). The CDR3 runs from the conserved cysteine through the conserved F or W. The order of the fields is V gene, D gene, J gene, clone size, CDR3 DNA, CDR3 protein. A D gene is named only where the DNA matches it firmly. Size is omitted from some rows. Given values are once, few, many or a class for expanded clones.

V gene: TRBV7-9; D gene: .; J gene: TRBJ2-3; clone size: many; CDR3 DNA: TGTGCCAGCAGCTTAGGTGTGCAGGGCACAGATACGCAGTATTTT; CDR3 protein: CASSLGVQGTDTQYF
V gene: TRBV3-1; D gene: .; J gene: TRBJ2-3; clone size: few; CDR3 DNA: TGTGCCAGCAGCCAAGGGGGCTACACAGATACGCAGTATTTT; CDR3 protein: CASSQGGYTDTQYF
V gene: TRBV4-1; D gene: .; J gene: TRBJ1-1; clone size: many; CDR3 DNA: TGCGCCAGCAGCCAACAGGGGATGAACACTGAAGCTTTCTTT; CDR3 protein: CASSQQGMNTEAFF
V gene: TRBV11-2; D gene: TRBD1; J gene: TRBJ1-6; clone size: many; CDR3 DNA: TGTGCCAGCAGCTTCCCGGGACAGATTGGCTCACCCCTCCACTTT; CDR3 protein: CASSFPGQIGSPLHF
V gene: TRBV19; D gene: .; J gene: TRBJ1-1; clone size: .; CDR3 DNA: TGTGCCAGTAGTATCGGGACGCGGGGAAGAGCTTTCTTT; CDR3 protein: CASSIGTRGRAFF
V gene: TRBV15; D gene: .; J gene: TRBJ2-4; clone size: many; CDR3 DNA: TGTGCCACCGGAGCCAAAAACATTCAGTACTTC; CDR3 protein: CATGAKNIQYF
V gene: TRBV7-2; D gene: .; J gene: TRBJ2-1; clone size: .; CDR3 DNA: TGTGCCAGCAGCTTAACCCAGGGTATTAGCAATGAGCAGTTCTTC; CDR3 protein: CASSLTQGISNEQFF
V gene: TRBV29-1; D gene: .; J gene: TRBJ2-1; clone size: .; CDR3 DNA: TGCAGCGTTGTCCAACCCAATGAGCAGTTCTTC; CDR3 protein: CSVVQPNEQFF
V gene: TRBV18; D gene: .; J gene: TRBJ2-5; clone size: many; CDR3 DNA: TGTGCCAGCTCGCCTCTCCCTGATCCAGGGGCGGAGACCCAGTACTTC; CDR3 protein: CASSPLPDPGAETQYF
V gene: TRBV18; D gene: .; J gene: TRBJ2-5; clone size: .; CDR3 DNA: TGTGCCAGCTCACCTACCGGGACGGAAGAGACCCAGTACTTC; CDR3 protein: CASSPTGTEETQYF
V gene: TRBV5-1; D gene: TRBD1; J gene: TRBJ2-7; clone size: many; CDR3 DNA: TGCGCCAGCAGCTTGGCGGGGGACAGGGGGCACGAGCAGTACTTC; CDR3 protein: CASSLAGDRGHEQYF
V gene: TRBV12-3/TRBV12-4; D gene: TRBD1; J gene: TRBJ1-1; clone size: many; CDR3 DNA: TGTGCCAGCAGACAGGGGGCCCCGAACACTGAAGCTTTCTTT; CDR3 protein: CASRQGAPNTEAFF
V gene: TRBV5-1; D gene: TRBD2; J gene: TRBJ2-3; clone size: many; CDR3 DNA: TGCGCCAGCAGCTTCAGGGGACTAGCGGGGACAGATACGCAGTATTTT; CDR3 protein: CASSFRGLAGTDTQYF
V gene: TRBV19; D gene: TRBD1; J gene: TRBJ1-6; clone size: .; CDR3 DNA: TGTGCCAGTAGTGAAACAGGGGAATCCTATAATTCACCCCTCCACTTT; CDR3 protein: CASSETGESYNSPLHF
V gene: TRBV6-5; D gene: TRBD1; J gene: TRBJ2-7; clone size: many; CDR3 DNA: TGTGCCAGCAGTTACCGGGACAGCGACTACGAGCAGTACTTC; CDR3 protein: CASSYRDSDYEQYF
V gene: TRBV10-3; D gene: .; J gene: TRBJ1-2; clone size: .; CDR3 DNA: TGTGCCATCAACCGACAAAGTAACTATGGCTACACCTTC; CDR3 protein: CAINRQSNYGYTF
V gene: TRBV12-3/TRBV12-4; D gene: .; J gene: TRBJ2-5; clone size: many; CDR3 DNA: TGTGCCAGCACCCTCATTAAGGGGGAGACCCAGTACTTC; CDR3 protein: CASTLIKGETQYF
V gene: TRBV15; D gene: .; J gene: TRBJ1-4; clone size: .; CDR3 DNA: TGTGCCACCAGCAGAAAGGAGGAAAAACTGTTTTTT; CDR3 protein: CATSRKEEKLFF
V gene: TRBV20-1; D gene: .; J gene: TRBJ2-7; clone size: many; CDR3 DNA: TGCAGTGCTAGTAGCGGCCACGAGCAGTACTTC; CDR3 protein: CSASSGHEQYF
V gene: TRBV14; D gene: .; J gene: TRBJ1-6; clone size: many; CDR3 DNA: TGTGCCAGCAGCTTGTGGCAGCTAAATTCACCCCTCCACTTT; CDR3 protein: CASSLWQLNSPLHF
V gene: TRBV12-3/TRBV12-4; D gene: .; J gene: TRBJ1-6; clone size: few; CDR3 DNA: TGTGCCAGCAGTTTTACCGAAGATTCACCCCTCCACTTT; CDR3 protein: CASSFTEDSPLHF
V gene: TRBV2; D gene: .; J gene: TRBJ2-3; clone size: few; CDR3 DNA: TGTGCCAGCAGTGAGGGTTCCCCACAAGATACGCAGTATTTT; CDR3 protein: CASSEGSPQDTQYF
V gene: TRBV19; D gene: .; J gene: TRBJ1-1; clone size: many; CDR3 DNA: TGTGCCAGTAGTATAGGCCTTTTTGGACAGAACACTGAAGCTTTCTTT; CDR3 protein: CASSIGLFGQNTEAFF
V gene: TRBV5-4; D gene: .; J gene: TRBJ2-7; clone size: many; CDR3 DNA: TGTGCCAGCAGCCCCGGCCGAGCGTACGAGCAGTACTTC; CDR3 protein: CASSPGRAYEQYF
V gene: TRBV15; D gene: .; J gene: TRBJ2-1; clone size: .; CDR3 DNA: TGTGCCACCAGCATCAGGGGAGGGGGATACAATGAGCAGTTCTTC; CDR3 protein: CATSIRGGGYNEQFF
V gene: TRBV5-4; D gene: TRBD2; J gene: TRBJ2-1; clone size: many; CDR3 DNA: TGTGCCAGCAGCCGGACTAGCGGGGGTTACAATGAGCAGTTCTTC; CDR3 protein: CASSRTSGGYNEQFF
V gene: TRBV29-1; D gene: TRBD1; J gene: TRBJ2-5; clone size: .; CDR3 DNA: TGCAGCGTTCCGACCGGGACAGGGATAGAGACCCAGTACTTC; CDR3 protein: CSVPTGTGIETQYF
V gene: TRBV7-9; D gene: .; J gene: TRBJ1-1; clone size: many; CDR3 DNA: TGTGCCAGCAGCTTAGATCTTAATGAAGCTTTCTTT; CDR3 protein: CASSLDLNEAFF
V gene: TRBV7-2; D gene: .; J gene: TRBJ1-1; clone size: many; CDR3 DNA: TGTGCCAGCAGCTCATCCGGGACTTTAGGCGGCACTGAAGCTTTCTTT; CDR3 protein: CASSSSGTLGGTEAFF
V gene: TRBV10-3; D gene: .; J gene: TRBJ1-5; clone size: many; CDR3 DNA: TGTGCCATCAGCCCCGGGGTCGGGAGGCAAAGCAATCAGCCCCAGCATTTT; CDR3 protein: CAISPGVGRQSNQPQHF
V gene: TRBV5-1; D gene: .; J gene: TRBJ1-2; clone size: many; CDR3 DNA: TGCGCCAGCAGCTTCGGGACACTCAACTATGGCTACACCTTC; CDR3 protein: CASSFGTLNYGYTF
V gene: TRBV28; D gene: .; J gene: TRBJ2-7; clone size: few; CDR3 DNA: TGTGCCAGCAGTTTCCTCTACGAGCAGTACTTC; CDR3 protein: CASSFLYEQYF
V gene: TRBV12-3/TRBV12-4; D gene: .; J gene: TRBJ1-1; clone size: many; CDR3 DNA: TGTGCCAGCAGTCCTCCTGCCCTAGGGGTTTACACTGAAGCTTTCTTT; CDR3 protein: CASSPPALGVYTEAFF
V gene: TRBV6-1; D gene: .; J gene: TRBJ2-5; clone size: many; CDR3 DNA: TGTGCCAGCAGGAGGACGGAGGAAGAGACCCAGTACTTC; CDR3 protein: CASRRTEEETQYF
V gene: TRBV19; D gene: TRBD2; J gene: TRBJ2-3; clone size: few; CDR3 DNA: TGTGCCAGTAGTAAGAACCAGGAGCGGGGGATGGATACGCAGTATTTT; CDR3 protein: CASSKNQERGMDTQYF
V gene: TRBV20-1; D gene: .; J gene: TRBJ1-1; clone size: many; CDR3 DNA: TGCAGTGCTCCGGACAGTAACACTGAAGCTTTCTTT; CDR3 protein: CSAPDSNTEAFF
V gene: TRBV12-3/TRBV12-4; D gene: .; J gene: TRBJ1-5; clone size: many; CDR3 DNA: TGTGCCAGCAACCCGGGCCATAATCAGCCCCAGCATTTT; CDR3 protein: CASNPGHNQPQHF
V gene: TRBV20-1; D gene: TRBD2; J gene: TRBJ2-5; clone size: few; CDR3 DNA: TGCAGTGCTAGTTCATCCGGAGCGGGGGGGCCGGAGACCCAGTACTTC; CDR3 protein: CSASSSGAGGPETQYF
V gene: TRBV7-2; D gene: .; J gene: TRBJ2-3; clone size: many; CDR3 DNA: TGTGCCAGCAGTCTCAGGGTGGATACGCAGTATTTT; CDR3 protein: CASSLRVDTQYF
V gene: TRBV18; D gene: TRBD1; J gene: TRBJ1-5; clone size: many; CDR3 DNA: TGTGCCAGCTCACAGGACAGGGGCAGGCAGCCCCAGCATTTT; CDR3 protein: CASSQDRGRQPQHF
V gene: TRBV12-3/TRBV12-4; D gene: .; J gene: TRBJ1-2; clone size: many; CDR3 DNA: TGTGCCAGCAGTGAACCGGTCTCAAGTGGCTACACCTTC; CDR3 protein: CASSEPVSSGYTF
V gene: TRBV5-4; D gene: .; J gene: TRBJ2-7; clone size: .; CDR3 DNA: TGTGCCAGCAGCTTGGCCCGGGGGAACTCCTACGAGCAGTACTTC; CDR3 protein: CASSLARGNSYEQYF
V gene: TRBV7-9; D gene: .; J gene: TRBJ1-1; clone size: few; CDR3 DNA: TGTGCCAGCAGGAGGTACAGTGACACTGAAGCTTTCTTT; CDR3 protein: CASRRYSDTEAFF
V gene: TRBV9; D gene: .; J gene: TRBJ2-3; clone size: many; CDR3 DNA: TGTGCCAGCAGCGCCCCCGGGGACCACCCGCGCACAGATACGCAGTATTTT; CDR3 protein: CASSAPGDHPRTDTQYF
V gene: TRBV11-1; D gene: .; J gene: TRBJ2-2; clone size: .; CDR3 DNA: TGTGCCAGCAGCCCGGCCCCAGAGAGGGGGGAGCTGTTTTTT; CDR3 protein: CASSPAPERGELFF
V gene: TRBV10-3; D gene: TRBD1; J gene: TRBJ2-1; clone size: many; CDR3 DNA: TGTGCCATCAAACCGGGACAGGGCGAAGGCAATGAGCAGTTCTTC; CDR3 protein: CAIKPGQGEGNEQFF
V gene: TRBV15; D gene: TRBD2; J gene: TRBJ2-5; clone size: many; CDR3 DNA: TGTGCCACCAGCAGAGATCGAGCCGGGGGAGGGAGGATAGGGGAGACCCAGTACTTC; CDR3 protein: CATSRDRAGGGRIGETQYF
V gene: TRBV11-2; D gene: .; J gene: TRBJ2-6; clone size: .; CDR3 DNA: TGTGCCAGCAGCCACCCGGGGGCCAACGTCCTGACTTTC; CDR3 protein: CASSHPGANVLTF
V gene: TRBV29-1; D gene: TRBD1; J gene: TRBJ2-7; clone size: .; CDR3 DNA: TGCAGCGTTGCGGACAGGGGGCTGAACGAGCAGTACTTC; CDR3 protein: CSVADRGLNEQYF
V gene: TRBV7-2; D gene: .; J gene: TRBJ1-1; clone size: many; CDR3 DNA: TGTGCCAGCAGCCCCCGGGTCGTGAACACTGAAGCTTTCTTT; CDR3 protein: CASSPRVVNTEAFF
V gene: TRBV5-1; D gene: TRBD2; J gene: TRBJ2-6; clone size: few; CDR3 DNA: TGCGCCAGCAGCCCGGGAGGCTCTGGGGCCGACGTCCTGACTTTC; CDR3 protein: CASSPGGSGADVLTF
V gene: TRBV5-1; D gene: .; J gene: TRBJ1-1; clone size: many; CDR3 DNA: TGCGCCAGCAGCTTGGAGGCGGCTAAGAACACTGAAGCTTTCTTT; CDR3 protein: CASSLEAAKNTEAFF
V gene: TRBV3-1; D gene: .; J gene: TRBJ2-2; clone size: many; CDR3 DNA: TGTGCCAGCAGCCAAGATTTAGGATGGTCCGGGGAGCTGTTTTTT; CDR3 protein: CASSQDLGWSGELFF
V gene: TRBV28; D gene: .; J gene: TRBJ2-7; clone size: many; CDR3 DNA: TGTGCCAGCAGTGACCGTGGGCACACCTACGAGCAGTACTTC; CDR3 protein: CASSDRGHTYEQYF
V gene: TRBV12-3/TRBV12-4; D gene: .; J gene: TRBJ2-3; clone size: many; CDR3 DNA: TGTGCCAGCAGTGTCCGGGACACCTACACAGATACGCAGTATTTT; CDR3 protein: CASSVRDTYTDTQYF
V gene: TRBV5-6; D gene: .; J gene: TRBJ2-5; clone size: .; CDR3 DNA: TGTGCCAGCAGCTTGTGGATGGACAGCGATCAAGAGACCCAGTACTTC; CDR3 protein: CASSLWMDSDQETQYF
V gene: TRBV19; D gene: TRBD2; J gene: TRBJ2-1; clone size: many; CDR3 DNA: TGTGCCAGTAGTCAACTAGCGGGGGTATACAATGAGCAGTTCTTC; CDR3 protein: CASSQLAGVYNEQFF